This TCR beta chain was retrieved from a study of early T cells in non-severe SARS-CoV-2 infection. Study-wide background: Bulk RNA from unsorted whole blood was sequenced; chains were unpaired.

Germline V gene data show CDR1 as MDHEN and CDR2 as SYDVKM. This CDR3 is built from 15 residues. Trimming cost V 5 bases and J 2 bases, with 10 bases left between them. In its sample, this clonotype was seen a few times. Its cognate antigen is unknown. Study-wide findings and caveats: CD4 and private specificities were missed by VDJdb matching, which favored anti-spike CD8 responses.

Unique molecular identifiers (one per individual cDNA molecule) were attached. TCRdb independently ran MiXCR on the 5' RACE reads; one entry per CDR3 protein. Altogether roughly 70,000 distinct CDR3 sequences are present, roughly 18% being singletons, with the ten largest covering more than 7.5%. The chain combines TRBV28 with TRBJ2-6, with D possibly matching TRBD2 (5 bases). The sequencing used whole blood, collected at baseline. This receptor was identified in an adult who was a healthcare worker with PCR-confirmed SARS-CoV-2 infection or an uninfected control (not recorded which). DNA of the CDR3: TGTGCCAGCAGTCGGGGATCAGCTGGGGCCAACGTCCTGACTTTC. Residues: CASSRGSAGANVLTF.